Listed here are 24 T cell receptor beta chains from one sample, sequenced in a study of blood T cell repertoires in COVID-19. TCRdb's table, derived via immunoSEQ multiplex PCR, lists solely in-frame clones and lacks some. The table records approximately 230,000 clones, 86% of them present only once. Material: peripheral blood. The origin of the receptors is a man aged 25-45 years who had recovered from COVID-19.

The CDR3 sequence: CASSIRTSGYEQYF. CDR3 sequence (DNA): TGCGCCAGCAGCATAAGGACTAGCGGCTACGAGCAGTACTTC. The chain joins TRBV5-1 to TRBJ2-7; 10 bases match TRBD2. This CDR3 is 14 amino acids long. J gave up 3 bases and V 4 bases, and 4 bases lay outside the gene matches. Germline V gene sequence: CDR1 SGHRS, CDR2 YFSETQ.

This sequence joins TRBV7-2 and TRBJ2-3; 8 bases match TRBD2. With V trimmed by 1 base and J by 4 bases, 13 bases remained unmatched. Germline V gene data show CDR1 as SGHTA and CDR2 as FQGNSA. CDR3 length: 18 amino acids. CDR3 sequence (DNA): TGTGCCAGCAGCTTAGTGGGCTCAGGAAGCGGGGGCGCAGATACGCAGTATTTT. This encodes CASSLVGSGSGGADTQYF.

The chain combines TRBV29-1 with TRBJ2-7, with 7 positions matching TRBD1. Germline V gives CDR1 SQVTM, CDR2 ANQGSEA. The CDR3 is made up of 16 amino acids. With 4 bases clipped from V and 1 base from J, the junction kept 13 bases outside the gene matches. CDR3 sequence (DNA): TGCAGCGTTGGACCCGCTTTGACAGGGACATCCTACGAGCAGTACTTC. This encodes CSVGPALTGTSYEQYF.

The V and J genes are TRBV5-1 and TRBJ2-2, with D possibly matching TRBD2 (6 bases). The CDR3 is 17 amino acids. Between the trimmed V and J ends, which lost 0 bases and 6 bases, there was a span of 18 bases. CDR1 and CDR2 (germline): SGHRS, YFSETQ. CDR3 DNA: TGCGCCAGCAGCTTGGTTTTCGGGGGAGAGGGAGCCGGGGAGCTGTTTTTT. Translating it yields CASSLVFGGEGAGELFF.

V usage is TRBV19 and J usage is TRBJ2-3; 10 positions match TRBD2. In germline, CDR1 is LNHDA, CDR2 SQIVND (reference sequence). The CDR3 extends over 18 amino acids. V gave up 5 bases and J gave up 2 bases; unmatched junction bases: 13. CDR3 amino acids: CASSPPLKTSGATDTQYF. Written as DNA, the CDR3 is TGTGCCAGTAGTCCCCCACTAAAAACTAGCGGGGCCACAGATACGCAGTATTTT.

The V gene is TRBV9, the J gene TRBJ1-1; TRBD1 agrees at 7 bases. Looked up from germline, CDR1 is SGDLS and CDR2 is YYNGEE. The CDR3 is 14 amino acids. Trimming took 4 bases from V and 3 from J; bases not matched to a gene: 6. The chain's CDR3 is CASSPMTGHTEAFF. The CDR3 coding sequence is TGTGCCAGCAGCCCTATGACAGGGCACACTGAAGCTTTCTTT. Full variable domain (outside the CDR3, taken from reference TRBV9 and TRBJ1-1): DSGVTQTPKHLITATGQRVTLRCSPRSGDLSVYWYQQSLDQGLQFLIQYYNGEERAKGNILERFSAQQFPDLHSELNLSSLELGDSALYFCASSPMTGHTEAFFGQGTRLTVV.

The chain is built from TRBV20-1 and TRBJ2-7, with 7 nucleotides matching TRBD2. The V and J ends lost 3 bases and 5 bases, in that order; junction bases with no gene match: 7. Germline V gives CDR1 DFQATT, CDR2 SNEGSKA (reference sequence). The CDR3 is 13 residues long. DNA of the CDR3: TGCAGTGCTAGTGCGGCGGGGGTGAACGAGCAGTACTTC. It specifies CSASAAGVNEQYF.

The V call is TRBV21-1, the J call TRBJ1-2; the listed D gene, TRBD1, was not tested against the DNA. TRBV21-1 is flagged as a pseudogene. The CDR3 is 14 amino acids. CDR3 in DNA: TGTGCCAGTGGCCTCAGGAACCCTAACTATGGCTACACCTTC. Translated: CASGLRNPNYGYTF.

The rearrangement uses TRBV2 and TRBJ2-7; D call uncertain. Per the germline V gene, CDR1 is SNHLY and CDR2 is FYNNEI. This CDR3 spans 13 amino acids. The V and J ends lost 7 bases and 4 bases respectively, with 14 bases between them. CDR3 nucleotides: TGTGCCAGCATGCCTAGTCTAAGTTACGAGCAGTACTTC. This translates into CASMPSLSYEQYF.

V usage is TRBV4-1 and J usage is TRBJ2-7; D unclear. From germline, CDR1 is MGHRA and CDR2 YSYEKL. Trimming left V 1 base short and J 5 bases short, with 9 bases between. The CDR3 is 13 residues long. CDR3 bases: TGCGCCAGCAGCCAAGTGGCGGAGCACGAGCAGTACTTC. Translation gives CASSQVAEHEQYF.

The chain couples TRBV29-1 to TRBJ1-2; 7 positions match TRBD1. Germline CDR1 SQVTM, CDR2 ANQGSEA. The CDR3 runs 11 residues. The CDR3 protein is CSTGTVDGYTF. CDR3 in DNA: TGCAGTACAGGGACAGTGGATGGCTACACCTTC.

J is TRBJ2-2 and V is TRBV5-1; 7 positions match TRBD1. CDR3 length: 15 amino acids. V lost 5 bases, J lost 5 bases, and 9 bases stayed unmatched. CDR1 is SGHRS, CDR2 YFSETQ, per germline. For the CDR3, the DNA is TGCGCCAGCAGTCGGACAGGAACGGAAACCGGGGAGCTGTTTTTT. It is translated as CASSRTGTETGELFF.

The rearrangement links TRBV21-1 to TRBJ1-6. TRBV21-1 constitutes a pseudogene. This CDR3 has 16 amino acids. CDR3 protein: CASSYCPGELYSPLHF. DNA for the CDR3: TGTGCCAGCAGCTACTGCCCGGGGGAACTATATTCACCCCTCCACTTT.

CDR3 in DNA: TGTGCCAGCAGTTTTTTGGTGGGGCGCACAGATACGCAGTATTTT. Translation gives CASSFLVGRTDTQYF. V and J are TRBV28 and TRBJ2-3; possibly TRBD1 for D (5 bases). Per the germline V gene, CDR1 is MDHEN and CDR2 is SYDVKM. The CDR3 has 15 residues. V lost 3 bases to trimming and J lost 1 base, with 11 bases between them.

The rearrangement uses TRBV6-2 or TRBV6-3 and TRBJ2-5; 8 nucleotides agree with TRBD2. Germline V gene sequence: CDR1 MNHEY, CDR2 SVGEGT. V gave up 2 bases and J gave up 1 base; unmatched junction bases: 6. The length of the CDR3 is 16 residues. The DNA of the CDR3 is TGTGCCAGCAGTTACGGGATAGCGGGGACCCAAGAGACCCAGTACTTC. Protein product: CASSYGIAGTQETQYF.

The CDR3 DNA reads as TGTGCCAGCAGCCCAGGGGGGACCAATTCACCCCTCCACTTT. Translating it yields CASSPGGTNSPLHF. This sequence joins TRBV6-5 and TRBJ1-6; TRBD1 aligns across 7 bases. CDR1 MNHEY and CDR2 SVGAGI come from the germline V gene. There are 14 residues in the CDR3. The ends lost 6 bases at V and 7 bases at J; junction bases unmatched: 6.

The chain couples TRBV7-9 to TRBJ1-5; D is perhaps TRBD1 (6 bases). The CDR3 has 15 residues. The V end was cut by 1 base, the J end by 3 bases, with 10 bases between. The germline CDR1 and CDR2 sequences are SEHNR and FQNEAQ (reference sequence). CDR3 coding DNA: TGTGCCAGCAGCTTAGGGGGGGGCGTCAATCAGCCCCAGCATTTT. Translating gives CASSLGGGVNQPQHF.

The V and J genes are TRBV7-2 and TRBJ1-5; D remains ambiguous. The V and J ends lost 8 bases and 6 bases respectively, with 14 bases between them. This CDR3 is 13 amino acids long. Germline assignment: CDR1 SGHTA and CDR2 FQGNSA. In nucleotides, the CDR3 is TGTGCCAGCCACAGTTCCCCAATTCAGCCCCAGCATTTT. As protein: CASHSSPIQPQHF.

The CDR3 sequence is CASSLAGLGTETQYF. DNA for the CDR3: TGCGCCAGCAGCTTGGCGGGACTAGGGACGGAGACCCAGTACTTC. This sequence joins TRBV5-1 and TRBJ2-5; 8 nucleotides match TRBD2. The CDR3 is 15 amino acids. Unmatched junction bases numbered 6, after V lost 0 bases and J lost 5 bases. Germline V gives CDR1 SGHRS, CDR2 YFSETQ. Using reference TRBV5-1 and TRBJ2-5 for the parts outside the CDR3, the full variable domain is KAGVTQTPRYLIKTRGQQVTLSCSPISGHRSVSWYQQTPGQGLQFLFEYFSETQRNKGNFPGRFSGRQFSNSRSEMNVSTLELGDSALYLCASSLAGLGTETQYFGPGTRLLVL.

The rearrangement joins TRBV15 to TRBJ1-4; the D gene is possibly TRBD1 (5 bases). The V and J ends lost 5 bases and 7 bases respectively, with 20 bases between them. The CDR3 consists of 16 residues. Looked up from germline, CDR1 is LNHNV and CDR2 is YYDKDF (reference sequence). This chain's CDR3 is CATSPSGVPDGEKLFF. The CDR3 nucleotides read TGTGCCACCAGCCCTTCGGGGGTCCCCGACGGTGAAAAACTGTTTTTT.

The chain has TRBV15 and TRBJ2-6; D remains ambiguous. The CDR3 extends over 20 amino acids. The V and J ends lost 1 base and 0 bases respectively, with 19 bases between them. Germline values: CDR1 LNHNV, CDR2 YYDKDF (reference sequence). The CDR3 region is CATSRVIARSGNSGANVLTF. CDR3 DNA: TGTGCCACCAGCAGAGTAATCGCGAGGTCTGGAAACTCTGGGGCCAACGTCCTGACTTTC.

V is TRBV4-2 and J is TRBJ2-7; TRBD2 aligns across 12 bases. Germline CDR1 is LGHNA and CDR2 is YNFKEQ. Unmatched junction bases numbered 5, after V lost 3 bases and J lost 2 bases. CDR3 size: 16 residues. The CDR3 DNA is TGTGCCAGCAGCCAGTTGACTAGCGGGGGACCCTACGAGCAGTACTTC. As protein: CASSQLTSGGPYEQYF.

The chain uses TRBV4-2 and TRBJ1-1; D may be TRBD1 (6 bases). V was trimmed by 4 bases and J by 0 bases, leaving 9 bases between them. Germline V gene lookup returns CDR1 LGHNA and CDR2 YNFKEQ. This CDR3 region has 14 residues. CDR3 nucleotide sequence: TGTGCCAGCAGCCCCGGGACAATGAACACTGAAGCTTTCTTT. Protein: CASSPGTMNTEAFF.

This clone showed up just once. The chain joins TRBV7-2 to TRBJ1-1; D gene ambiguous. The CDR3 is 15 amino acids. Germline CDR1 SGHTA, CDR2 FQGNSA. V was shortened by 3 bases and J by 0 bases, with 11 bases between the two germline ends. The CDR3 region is CASSFGGFMNTEAFF. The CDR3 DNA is TGTGCCAGCAGCTTCGGCGGCTTCATGAACACTGAAGCTTTCTTT.